Shown below are 12 T cell receptor beta chains from a single sample sequenced in a study of neurological immune-mediated disorders. Noted time point: longitudinal time-point 2. TCRdb reprocessed the 5' RACE reads via MiXCR and lists one record per CDR3 protein. Of about 80,000 distinct CDR3 sequences in the sample, approximately 5.8% were seen once. Source material: PBMCs. These receptors originate from an older woman with multiple sclerosis.

This clonotype has ten or more counts. The genes are TRBV10-1 and TRBJ1-6; D is ambiguous. Trimming removed 6 bases at V and 9 bases at J, with 12 bases between. Germline V gene lookup returns CDR1 WNHNN and CDR2 SYGVQD (reference sequence). The CDR3 is 13 residues long. This CDR3 reads CASSSSGASPLHF. Written as DNA, the CDR3 is TGCGCCAGCAGCTCATCAGGTGCTTCACCCCTCCACTTT.

This clonotype turned up a few times. This chain links TRBV3-1 with TRBJ1-1; tentative D call: TRBD1 (6 bases). The germline V and J ends were trimmed by 4 bases and 0 bases, with 9 bases remaining between them. Germline CDR1 LGHDT, CDR2 YNNKEL (reference sequence). This CDR3 region has 14 residues. The CDR3 region is CASSRQVVNTEAFF. CDR3 DNA sequence: TGTGCCAGCAGCCGACAGGTCGTGAACACTGAAGCTTTCTTT.

The chain carries TRBV18 and TRBJ2-5; either TRBD1 or TRBD2 may fit D (6 bases each). Germline assignment: CDR1 KGHSH and CDR2 LQKENI. The CDR3 extends over 16 amino acids. V lost 1 base and J 5 bases, leaving 17 bases between the germline ends. The CDR3 DNA follows: TGTGCCAGCTCACCACTAAACGGGGGCCGTCAGGAGACCCAGTACTTC. This codes for CASSPLNGGRQETQYF.

This clonotype was seen ten or more times. The chain recombines TRBV20-1 with TRBJ1-2; weak D call: TRBD1 (6 bases). V was cut by 8 bases and J by 7 bases, with 17 bases left in between. Germline V CDR1 and CDR2: DFQATT, SNEGSKA (reference sequence). CDR3 length equals 12 residues. The CDR3 nucleotides are TGCAGTCCCAGTTCAGGGGAAGGTGGCTACACCTTC. This codes for CSPSSGEGGYTF.

This clonotype was picked up many times. The chain uses TRBV6-5 and TRBJ2-7, with 7 positions matching TRBD1. Germline CDR1 and CDR2: MNHEY and SVGAGI. CDR3 size: 15 residues. V trimming: 5 bases; J trimming: 1 base; junction bases outside the gene matches: 8. The CDR3 nucleotides read TGTGCCAGCAGTACCTCTAGGGGGCTATCCTACGAGCAGTACTTC. Encoded protein: CASSTSRGLSYEQYF.

This clonotype showed up just a few times. V usage is TRBV9 and J usage is TRBJ2-5, with 10 bases fitting TRBD2. The CDR3 runs 14 residues. Germline V gene data show CDR1 as SGDLS and CDR2 as YYNGEE. V trimming: 5 bases; J trimming: 4 bases; junction bases outside the gene matches: 5. CDR3 amino acids: CASSTSGVRETQYF. The CDR3, as DNA: TGTGCCAGCAGTACTAGCGGGGTAAGAGAGACCCAGTACTTC.

This clonotype was detected ten times or more. The chain recombines TRBV5-1 with TRBJ2-2; D is undetermined. The germline gives CDR1 SGHRS, CDR2 YFSETQ. V was trimmed by 2 bases and J by 4 bases, leaving 15 bases between them. CDR3 length: 16 amino acids. The CDR3 reads CASSLGQASGTGELFF. The CDR3 DNA reads as TGCGCCAGCAGCTTAGGTCAGGCCTCGGGCACCGGGGAGCTGTTTTTT.

This clonotype was observed many times. V and J are TRBV5-1 and TRBJ2-7, with D possibly TRBD2 on 5 matching bases. The ends were cut back, 4 bases at V and 2 bases at J, with 16 bases in the middle. Germline CDR1 reads SGHRS; CDR2 reads YFSETQ. The CDR3 contains 15 residues. The CDR3 sequence is CASSKDLSGPYEQYF. Written as DNA, the CDR3 is TGCGCCAGCAGCAAGGACTTATCGGGCCCCTACGAGCAGTACTTC.

Ten or more counts support this clonotype. This CDR3 reads CASSETLGQYF. In DNA form, the CDR3 reads TGTGCCAGCAGTGAAACCCTCGGGCAGTATTTT. The chain has TRBV2 and TRBJ2-3; D not certain. Germline V gene data show CDR1 as SNHLY and CDR2 as FYNNEI. Trimming pared 2 bases from V and 11 bases from J, leaving 8 bases between. The CDR3 sequence is 11 residues long.

This clonotype was seen at least ten times. The chain recombines TRBV20-1 with TRBJ2-7, with D tentatively TRBD1 (6 bases). Per germline, CDR1 DFQATT and CDR2 SNEGSKA (reference sequence). The CDR3 consists of 15 residues. Trimming cost V 3 bases and J 6 bases, with 21 bases left between them. The CDR3 reads CSARGQGSGVREQYF. The CDR3 nucleotides are TGCAGTGCTAGGGGTCAGGGGTCCGGGGTCCGCGAGCAGTACTTC.

This clonotype has ten or more counts. The genes are TRBV20-1 and TRBJ1-5, with D possibly matching TRBD1 (5 bases). Looked up from germline, CDR1 is DFQATT and CDR2 is SNEGSKA (reference sequence). This CDR3 has 14 amino acids. Trimming shortened V by 0 bases and J by 6 bases, and 12 bases separated the two germline ends. CDR3 DNA sequence: TGCAGTGCTAGAGATCGGGGGAGGTTTCAGCCCCAGCATTTT. Its translation: CSARDRGRFQPQHF.

This clonotype was recorded at least ten times. This chain joins TRBV6-2 or TRBV6-3 and TRBJ2-1; D may be TRBD2 (5 bases). Germline V gives CDR1 MNHEY, CDR2 SVGEGT. The CDR3 totals 16 residues. The V gene lost 5 bases and the J gene lost 5 bases, with 19 bases spanning the gap. CDR3 loop: CASSQIKTGIDNEQFF. In DNA, the CDR3 is TGTGCCAGCAGTCAAATAAAAACCGGGATCGACAATGAGCAGTTCTTC.